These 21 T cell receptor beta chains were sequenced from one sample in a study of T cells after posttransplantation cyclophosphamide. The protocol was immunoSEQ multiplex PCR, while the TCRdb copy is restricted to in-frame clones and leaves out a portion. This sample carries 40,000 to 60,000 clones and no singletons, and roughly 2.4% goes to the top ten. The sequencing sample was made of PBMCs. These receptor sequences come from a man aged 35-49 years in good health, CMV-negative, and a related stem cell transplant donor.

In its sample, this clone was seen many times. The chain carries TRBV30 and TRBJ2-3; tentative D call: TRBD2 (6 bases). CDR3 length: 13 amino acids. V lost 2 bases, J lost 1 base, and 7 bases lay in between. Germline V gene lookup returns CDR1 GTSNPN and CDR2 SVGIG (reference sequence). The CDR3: CAWSLAGTDTQYF. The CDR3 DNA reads TGTGCCTGGAGTTTAGCGGGCACAGATACGCAGTATTTT.

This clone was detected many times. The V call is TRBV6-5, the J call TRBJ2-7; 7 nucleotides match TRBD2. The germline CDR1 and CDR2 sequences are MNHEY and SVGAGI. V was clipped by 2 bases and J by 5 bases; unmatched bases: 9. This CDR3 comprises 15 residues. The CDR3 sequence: CASSYLPRENNEQYF. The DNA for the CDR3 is TGTGCCAGCAGTTACCTCCCGCGGGAGAACAACGAGCAGTACTTC.

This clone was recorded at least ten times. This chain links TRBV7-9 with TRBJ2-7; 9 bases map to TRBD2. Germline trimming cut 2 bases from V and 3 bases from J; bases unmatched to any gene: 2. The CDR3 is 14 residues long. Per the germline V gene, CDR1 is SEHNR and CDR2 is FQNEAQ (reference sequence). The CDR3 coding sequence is TGTGCCAGCAGCTTAATTAGCGGGAGCTACGAGCAGTACTTC. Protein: CASSLISGSYEQYF.

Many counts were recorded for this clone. The CDR3 region is CASSTPPRNRDTGELFF. The CDR3 DNA sequence: TGTGCCAGCAGTACCCCTCCTCGGAACAGGGACACCGGGGAGCTGTTTTTT. The gene calls are TRBV28 and TRBJ2-2; D may be TRBD1 (6 bases). The V gene lost 5 bases and the J gene lost 3 bases, with 19 bases spanning the gap. The CDR3 spans 17 residues. Germline V gene lookup returns CDR1 MDHEN and CDR2 SYDVKM.

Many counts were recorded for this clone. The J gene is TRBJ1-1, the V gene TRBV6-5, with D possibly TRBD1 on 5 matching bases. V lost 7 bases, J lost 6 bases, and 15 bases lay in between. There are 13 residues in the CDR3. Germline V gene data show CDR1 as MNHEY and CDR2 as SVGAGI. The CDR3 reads CASKDQGPSEAFF. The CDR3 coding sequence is TGTGCCAGCAAGGACCAGGGTCCCTCTGAAGCTTTCTTT.

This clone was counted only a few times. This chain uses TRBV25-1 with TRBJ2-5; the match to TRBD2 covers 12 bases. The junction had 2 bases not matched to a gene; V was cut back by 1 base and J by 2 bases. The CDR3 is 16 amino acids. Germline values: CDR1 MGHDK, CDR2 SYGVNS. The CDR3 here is CASSEFGLAGQETQYF. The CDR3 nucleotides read TGTGCCAGCAGTGAATTTGGACTAGCGGGGCAAGAGACCCAGTACTTC.

The CDR3: CASRLAGGKNEQFF. DNA for the CDR3: TGTGCCAGCAGATTAGCGGGGGGTAAGAATGAGCAGTTCTTC. The V call is TRBV6-6, the J call TRBJ2-1; the match to TRBD2 covers 10 bases. Per the germline V gene, CDR1 is MNHNY and CDR2 is SVGAGI (reference sequence). The CDR3 runs to 14 residues. Trimming at V came to 6 bases and at J to 7 bases, leaving 6 bases not matched to a gene.

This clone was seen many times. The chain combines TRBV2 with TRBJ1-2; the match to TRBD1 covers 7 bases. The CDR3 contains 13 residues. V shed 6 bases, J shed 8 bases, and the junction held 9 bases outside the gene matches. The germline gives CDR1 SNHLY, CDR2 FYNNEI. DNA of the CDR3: TGTGCCAGCAGGGACAGGACAGTCCGCGGCTACACCTTC. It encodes CASRDRTVRGYTF.

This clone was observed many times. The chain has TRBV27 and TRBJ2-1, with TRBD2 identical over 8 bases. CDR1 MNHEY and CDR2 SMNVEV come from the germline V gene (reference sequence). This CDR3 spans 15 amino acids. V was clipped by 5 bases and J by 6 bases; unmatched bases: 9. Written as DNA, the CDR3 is TGTGCCAGCAGTAAACGGGAGGGCCGAAGCAATGAGCAGTTCTTC. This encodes CASSKREGRSNEQFF.

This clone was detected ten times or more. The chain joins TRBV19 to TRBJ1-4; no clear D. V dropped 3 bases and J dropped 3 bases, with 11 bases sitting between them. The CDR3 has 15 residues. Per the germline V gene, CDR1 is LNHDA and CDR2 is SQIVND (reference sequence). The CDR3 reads CASSMDPEPNEKLFF. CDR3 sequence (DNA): TGTGCCAGTAGTATGGATCCGGAGCCTAATGAAAAACTGTTTTTT.

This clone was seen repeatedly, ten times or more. This CDR3 reads CASNGDGGLAAQYF. In DNA, the CDR3 is TGTGCCAGCAATGGCGACGGGGGACTAGCGGCCCAGTACTTC. The chain joins TRBV2 to TRBJ2-5; TRBD2 matches at 11 bases. Trimming at V came to 7 bases and at J to 9 bases, leaving 10 bases not matched to a gene. From germline, CDR1 is SNHLY and CDR2 FYNNEI. This CDR3 has 14 amino acids.

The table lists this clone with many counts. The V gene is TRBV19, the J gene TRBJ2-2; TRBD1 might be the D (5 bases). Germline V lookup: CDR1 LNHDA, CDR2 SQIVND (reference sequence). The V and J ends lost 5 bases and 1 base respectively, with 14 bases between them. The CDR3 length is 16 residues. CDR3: CASSLRPGKNTGELFF. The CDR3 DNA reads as TGTGCCAGTAGTCTGCGTCCAGGGAAGAACACCGGGGAGCTGTTTTTT.

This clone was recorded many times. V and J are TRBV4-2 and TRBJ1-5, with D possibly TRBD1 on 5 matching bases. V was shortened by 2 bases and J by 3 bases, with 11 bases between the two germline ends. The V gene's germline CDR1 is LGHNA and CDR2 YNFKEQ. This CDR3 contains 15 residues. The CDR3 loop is CASSQTTASNQPQHF. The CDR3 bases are TGTGCCAGCAGCCAAACGACAGCTTCCAATCAGCCCCAGCATTTT.

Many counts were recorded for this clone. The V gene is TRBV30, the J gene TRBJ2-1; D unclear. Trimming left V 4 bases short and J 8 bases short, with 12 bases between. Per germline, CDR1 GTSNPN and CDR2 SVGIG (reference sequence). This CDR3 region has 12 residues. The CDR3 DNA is TGTGCCTGGAAGCCTGTTGCCCATGAGCAGTTCTTC. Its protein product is CAWKPVAHEQFF.

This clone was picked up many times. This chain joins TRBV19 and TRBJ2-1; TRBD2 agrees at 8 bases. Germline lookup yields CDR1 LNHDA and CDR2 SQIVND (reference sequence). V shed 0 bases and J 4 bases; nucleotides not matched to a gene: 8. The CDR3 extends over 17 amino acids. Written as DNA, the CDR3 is TGTGCCAGTAGTATAGATAGGGGACTAGTAGGTTACAATGAGCAGTTCTTC. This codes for CASSIDRGLVGYNEQFF.

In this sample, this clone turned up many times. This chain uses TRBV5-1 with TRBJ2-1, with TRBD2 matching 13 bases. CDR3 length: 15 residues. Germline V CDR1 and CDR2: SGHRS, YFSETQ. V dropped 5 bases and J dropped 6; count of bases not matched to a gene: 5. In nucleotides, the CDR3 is TGCGCCAGCAGTGGGGGACTAGCGGGATTCAATGAGCAGTTCTTC. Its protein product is CASSGGLAGFNEQFF.

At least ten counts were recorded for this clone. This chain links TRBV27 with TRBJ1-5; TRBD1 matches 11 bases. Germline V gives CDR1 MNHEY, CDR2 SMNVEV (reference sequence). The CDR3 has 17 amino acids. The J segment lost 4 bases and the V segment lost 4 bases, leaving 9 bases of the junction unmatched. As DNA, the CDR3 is TGTGCCAGCAGTTCCTACATCCGGGACAGGGGGAATCAGCCCCAGCATTTT. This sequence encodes CASSSYIRDRGNQPQHF.

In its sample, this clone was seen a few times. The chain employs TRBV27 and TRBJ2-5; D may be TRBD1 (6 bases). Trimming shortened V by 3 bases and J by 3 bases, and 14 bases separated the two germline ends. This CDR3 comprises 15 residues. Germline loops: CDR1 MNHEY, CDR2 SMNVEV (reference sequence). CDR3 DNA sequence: TGTGCCAGCAGTTTCCGGGCAGGGGTTGAAGAGACCCAGTACTTC. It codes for CASSFRAGVEETQYF.

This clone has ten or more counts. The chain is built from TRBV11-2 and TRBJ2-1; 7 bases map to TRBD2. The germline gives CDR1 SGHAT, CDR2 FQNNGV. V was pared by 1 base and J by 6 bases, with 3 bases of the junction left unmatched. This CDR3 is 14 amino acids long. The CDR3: CASSLGGSGNEQFF. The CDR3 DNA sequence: TGTGCCAGCAGCTTAGGCGGGAGCGGCAATGAGCAGTTCTTC. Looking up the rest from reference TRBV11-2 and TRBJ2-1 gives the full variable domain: EAGVAQSPRYKIIEKRQSVAFWCNPISGHATLYWYQQILGQGPKLLIQFQNNGVVDDSQLPKDRFSAERLKGVDSTLKIQPAKLEDSAVYLCASSLGGSGNEQFFGPGTRLTVL.

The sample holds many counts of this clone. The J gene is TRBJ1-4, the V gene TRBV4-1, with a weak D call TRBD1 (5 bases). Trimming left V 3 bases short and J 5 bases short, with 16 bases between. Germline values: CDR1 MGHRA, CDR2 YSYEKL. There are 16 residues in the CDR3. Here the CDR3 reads CASSHPRAGINEKLFF. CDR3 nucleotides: TGCGCCAGCAGCCACCCCCGGGCAGGGATAAATGAAAAACTGTTTTTT.

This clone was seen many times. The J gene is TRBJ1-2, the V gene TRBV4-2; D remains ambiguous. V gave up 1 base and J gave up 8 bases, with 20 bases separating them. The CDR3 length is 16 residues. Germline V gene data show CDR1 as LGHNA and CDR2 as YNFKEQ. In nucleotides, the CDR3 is TGTGCCAGCAGCCAAGGAATCTTGAGCCAAGCCGCGGGCTACACCTTC. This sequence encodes CASSQGILSQAAGYTF.